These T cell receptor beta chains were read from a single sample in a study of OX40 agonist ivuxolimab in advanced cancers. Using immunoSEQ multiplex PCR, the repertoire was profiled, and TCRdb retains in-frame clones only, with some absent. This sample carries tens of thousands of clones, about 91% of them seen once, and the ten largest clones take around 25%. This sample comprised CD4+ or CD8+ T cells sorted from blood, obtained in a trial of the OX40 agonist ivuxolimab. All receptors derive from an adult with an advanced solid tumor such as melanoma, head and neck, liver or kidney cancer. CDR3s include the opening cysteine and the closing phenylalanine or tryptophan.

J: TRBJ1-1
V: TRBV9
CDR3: CASSAFGLASEAFF

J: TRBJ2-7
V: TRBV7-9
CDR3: CASSSPTRTGKVSYEQYF

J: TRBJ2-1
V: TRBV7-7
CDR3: CASSLGTSGYNEQFF

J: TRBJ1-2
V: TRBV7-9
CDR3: CASSDGSRGTYGYTF

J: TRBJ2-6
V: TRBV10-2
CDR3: CASSGREPSGANVLTF

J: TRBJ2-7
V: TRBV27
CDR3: CASRLAGGPTSFYEQYF

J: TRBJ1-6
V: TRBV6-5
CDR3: CASSSITGTEPLHF

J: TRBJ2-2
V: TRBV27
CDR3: CASSLTLGLASNTGELFF

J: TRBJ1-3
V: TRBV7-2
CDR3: CASSFGTGVENTIYF

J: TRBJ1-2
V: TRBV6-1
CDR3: CASSEGQFYGYTF

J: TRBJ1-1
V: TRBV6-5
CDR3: CASSYSPGNTEAFF

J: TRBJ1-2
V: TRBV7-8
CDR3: CASSLGQGGYGYTF

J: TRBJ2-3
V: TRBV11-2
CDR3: CASSLGRGGLDTQYF

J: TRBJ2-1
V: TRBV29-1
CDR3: CSVEGLAGGYYNEQFF

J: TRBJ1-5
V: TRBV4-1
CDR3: CASSQFAQAGNQPQHF

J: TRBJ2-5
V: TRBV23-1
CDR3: CASSQSFGRSGSGETQYF

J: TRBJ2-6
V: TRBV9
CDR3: CASERPGANVLTF

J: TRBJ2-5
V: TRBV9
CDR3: CASSVGGSGRETQYF

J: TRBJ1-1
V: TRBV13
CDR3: CASSLGQNTEAFF

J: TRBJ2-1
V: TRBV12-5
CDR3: CASVSEGNEQFF

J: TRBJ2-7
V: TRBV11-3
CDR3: CASLRELPYEQYF

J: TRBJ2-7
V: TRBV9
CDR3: CASSVAAGGQDEQYF

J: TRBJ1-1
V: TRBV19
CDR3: CASSMGWGAGPEAFF

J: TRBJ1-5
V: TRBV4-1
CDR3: CASSQVEFDQPQHF

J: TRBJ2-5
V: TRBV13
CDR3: CASSLWTSGTQETQYF